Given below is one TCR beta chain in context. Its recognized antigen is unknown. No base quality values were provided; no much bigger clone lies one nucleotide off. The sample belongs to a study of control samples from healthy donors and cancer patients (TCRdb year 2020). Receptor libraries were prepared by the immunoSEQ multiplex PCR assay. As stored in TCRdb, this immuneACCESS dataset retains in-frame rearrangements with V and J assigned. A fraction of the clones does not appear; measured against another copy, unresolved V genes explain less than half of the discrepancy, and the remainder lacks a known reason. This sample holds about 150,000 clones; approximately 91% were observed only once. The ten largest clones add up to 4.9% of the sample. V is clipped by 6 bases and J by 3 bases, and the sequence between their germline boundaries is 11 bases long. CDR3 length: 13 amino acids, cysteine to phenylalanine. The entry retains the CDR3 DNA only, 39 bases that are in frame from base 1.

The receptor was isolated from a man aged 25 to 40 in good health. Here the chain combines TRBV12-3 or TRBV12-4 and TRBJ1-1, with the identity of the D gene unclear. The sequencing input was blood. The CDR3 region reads CASSTQLYTEAFF. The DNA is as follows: TGTGCCAGCAGCACCCAGCTCTACACTGAAGCTTTCTTT.